This T cell receptor beta chain derives from a study of blood T cell repertoires in COVID-19. Study summary: The study drew acute and convalescent COVID-19 samples from the United States, Italy and Spain.

Methods used by the authors: Estimation of nucleated cell counts relied on the amplification of reference gene primers. Clones were read by immunoSEQ multiplex PCR, and TCRdb kept only the in-frame ones, dropping some. V and J calls and clone size are given by that table; D and trimming were obtained from the DNA. The sample yields about 120,000 clones, about four fifths seen once. The sample consisted of peripheral blood. This receptor was identified in a woman in her 70s with acute or convalescent COVID-19.

In DNA, the CDR3 is TGTGCCAGCAGCGGCCCCGGGACAGGGAGCTCCTACGAGCAGTACTTC. Encoded protein: CASSGPGTGSSYEQYF. This chain connects TRBV9 to TRBJ2-7; 9 bases align to TRBD1. Per germline, CDR1 SGDLS and CDR2 YYNGEE. Losses at the gene ends were 3 bases for V and 0 bases for J; bases not matched to a gene: 7. This CDR3 has 16 residues.